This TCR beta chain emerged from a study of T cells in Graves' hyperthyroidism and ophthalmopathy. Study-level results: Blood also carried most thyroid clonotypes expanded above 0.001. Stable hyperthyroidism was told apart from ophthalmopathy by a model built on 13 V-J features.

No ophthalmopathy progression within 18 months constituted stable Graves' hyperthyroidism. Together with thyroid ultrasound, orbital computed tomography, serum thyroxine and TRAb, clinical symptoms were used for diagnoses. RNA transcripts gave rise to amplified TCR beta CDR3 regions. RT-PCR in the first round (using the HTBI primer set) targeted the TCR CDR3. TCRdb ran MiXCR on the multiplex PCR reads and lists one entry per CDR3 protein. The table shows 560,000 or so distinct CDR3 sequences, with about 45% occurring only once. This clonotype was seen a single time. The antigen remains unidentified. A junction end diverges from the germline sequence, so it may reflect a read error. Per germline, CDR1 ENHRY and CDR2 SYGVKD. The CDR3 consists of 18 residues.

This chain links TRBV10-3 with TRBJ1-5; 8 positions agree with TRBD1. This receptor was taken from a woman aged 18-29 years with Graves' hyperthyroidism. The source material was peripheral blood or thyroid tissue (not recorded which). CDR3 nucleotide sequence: TGTGCCAGCAGTTCTACCTCGAGGGGGACAGGTCTTAATCAGCCCCAGCATTTT. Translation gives CASSSTSRGTGLNQPQHF.